This entry features one T cell receptor beta chain sequence. Its antigen is unknown. No much larger clonotype is one base removed from it; base qualities were not supplied. This record belongs to a study of CD8+CD57+ T cells in acquired aplastic anemia (dated by TCRdb to the late 2010s). Context from the whole study: Extracted DNA from sorted CD4+ and CD8+ cells averaged around 2.9 ug, ranging from about 0.2 to 30 ug. CD8+CD57+ expansion was defined as frequency above the mean frequency observed in healthy subjects.

Patients chosen for sequencing had shown expansion of CD8+CD57+ cells by flow cytometry. Severe acquired aplastic anemia was diagnosed in all patients according to International Study of Aplastic Anemia and Agranulocytosis and Camitta criteria. At the time blood was sampled, none of the patients had received any therapy. In the study, sorted CD4+ and CD8+ blood T cells from patients with severe aplastic anemia and from healthy subjects underwent deep sequencing of TCR repertoires. Patients were enrolled under clinicaltrials.gov protocols 00001620, 01623167, 00001397, 00071045, 00081523 and 00961064 in the USA. Ficoll-Paque density gradient centrifugation was used to isolate peripheral blood mononuclear cells. CD4+ and CD8+ T cells were sorted by FACS or magnetic beads before DNA extraction. Inclusive of the bounding cysteine and phenylalanine, the CDR3 is 17 residues long. The sequence is cut down to CDR3 DNA, 51 bases in frame from base 1. Based on the germline V gene, the CDR1 and CDR2 sequences are MRHNA and SNTAGT. Trimming accounts for 4 bases at V and 9 bases at J, while the number of junction bases matched to no gene is 15.

Genomic DNA was used as template for profiling of TCR beta VDJ combinations and CDR3 sequences. TCR repertoire sequencing was run on an Illumina HiSeq 2000. On the study's bioinformatics: Repertoires were assessed using TRBV/TRBJ rearrangement plots, CDR3 size and DJ length profiles, and Simpson's diversity index. The immunodominant clone was defined as the most abundant DNA sequence in deep sequencing data. CDR3 amino acid sequences were checked for sharing between subjects and were compared against published repertoires and the VDJdb database. TCRdb took the public reads, trimmed them with fastp at Q25, ran MiXCR for clone calling and kept in-frame beta chains. Each entry merges the rows of one CDR3 protein and shows their most common DNA and genes. The V and J calls were not made by the authors but by TCRdb's processing. The sample has about 160,000 distinct CDR3 sequences on record, 70% to 75% of them singletons. The top ten clonotypes cover 45% to 60% of the sample.

What the authors observed across the whole study: No significant difference in CD8+ Simpson's diversity was found between patients and healthy controls (P=0.060). Roughly 29 CD8+ CDR3 sequences were found in both patients and controls but appeared to be highly expressed in patients and within the immunodominant clones of the patients.

The TCR was taken from a human donor with aplastic anemia. Sequencing was carried out using sorted CD4+, CD8+, or CD8+CD57+ T cells (not recorded which) from PBMCs. The chain employs TRBV6-4 and TRBJ2-1, and 10 junctional nucleotides match TRBD1. The CDR3 protein: CASSGSGDRGEQAEQFF. The nucleotide sequence is TGTGCCAGCAGTGGTAGCGGGGACAGGGGTGAGCAAGCTGAGCAGTTCTTC.